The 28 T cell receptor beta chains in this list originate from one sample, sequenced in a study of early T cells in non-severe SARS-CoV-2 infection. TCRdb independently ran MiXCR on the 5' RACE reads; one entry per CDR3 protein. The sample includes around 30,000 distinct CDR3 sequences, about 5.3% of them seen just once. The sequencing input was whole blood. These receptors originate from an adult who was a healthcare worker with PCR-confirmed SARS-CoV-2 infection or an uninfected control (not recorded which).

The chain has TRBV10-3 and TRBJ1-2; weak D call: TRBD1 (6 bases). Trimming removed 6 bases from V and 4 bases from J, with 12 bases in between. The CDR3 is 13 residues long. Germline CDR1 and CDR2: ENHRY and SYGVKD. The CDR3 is CAISAGQTYGYTF. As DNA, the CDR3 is TGTGCCATCAGCGCCGGACAGACCTATGGCTACACCTTC.

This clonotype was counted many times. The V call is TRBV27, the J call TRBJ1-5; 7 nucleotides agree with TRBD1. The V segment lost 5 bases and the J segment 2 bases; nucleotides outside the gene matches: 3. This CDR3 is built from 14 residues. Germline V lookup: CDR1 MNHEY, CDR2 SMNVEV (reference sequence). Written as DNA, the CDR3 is TGTGCCAGCAGTCACAGGGGCGGCAATCAGCCCCAGCATTTT. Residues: CASSHRGGNQPQHF.

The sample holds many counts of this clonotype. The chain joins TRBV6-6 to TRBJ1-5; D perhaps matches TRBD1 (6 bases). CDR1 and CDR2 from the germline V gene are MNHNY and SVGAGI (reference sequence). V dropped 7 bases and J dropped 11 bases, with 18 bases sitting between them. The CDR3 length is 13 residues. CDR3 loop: CASTVEIDRSQHF. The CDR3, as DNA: TGTGCCAGCACCGTGGAGATAGACAGGTCCCAGCATTTT.

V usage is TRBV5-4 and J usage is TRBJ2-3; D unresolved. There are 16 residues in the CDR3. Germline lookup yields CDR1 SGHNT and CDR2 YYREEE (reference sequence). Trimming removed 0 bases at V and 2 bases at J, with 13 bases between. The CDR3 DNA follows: TGTGCCAGCAGCTTGGGCGCCAGCGTAACCACAGATACGCAGTATTTT. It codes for CASSLGASVTTDTQYF. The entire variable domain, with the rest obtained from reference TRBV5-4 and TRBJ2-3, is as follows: ETGVTQSPTHLIKTRGQQVTLRCSSQSGHNTVSWYQQALGQGPQFIFQYYREEENGRGNFPPRFSGLQFPNYSSELNVNALELDDSALYLCASSLGASVTTDTQYFGPGTRLTVL.

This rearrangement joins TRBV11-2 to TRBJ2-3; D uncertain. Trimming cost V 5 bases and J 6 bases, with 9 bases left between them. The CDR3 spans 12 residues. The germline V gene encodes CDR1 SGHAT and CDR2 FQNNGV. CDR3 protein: CASSRIRDTQYF. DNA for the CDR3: TGTGCCAGCAGCCGGATAAGGGATACGCAGTATTTT.

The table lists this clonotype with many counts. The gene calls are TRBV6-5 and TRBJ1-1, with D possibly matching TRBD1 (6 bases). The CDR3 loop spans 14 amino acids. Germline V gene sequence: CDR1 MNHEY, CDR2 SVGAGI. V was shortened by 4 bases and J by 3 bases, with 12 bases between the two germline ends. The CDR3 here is CASSSETGDTEAFF. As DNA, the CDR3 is TGTGCCAGCAGTTCAGAGACAGGAGACACTGAAGCTTTCTTT.

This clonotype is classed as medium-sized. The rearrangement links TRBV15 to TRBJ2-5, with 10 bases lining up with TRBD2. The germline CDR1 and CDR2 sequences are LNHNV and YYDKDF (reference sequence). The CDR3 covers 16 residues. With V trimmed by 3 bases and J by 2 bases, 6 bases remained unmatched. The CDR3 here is CATSSDSGGLQETQYF. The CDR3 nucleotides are TGTGCCACCAGCAGTGATAGCGGGGGGCTACAAGAGACCCAGTACTTC. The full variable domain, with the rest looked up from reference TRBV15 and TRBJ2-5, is DAMVIQNPRYQVTQFGKPVTLSCSQTLNHNVMYWYQQKSSQAPKLLFHYYDKDFNNEADTPDNFQSRRPNTSFCFLDIRSPGLGDTAMYLCATSSDSGGLQETQYFGPGTRLLVL.

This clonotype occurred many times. The CDR3 nucleotides are TGTGCCAGTAGCAGGACAGGGTCACGGGGCTCCTACGAGCAGTACTTC. Residues: CASSRTGSRGSYEQYF. The chain couples TRBV19 to TRBJ2-7, with 8 bases that match TRBD1. Germline values: CDR1 LNHDA, CDR2 SQIVND (reference sequence). The ends lost 6 bases at V and 0 bases at J; junction bases unmatched: 10. The length of the CDR3 is 16 residues.

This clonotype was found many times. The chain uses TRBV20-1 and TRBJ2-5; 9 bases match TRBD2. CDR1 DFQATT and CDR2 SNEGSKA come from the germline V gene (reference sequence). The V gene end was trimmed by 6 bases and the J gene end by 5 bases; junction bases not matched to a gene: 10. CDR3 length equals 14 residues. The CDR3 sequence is CSANLGLATETQYF. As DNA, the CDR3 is TGCAGTGCCAACCTGGGACTAGCCACGGAGACCCAGTACTTC.

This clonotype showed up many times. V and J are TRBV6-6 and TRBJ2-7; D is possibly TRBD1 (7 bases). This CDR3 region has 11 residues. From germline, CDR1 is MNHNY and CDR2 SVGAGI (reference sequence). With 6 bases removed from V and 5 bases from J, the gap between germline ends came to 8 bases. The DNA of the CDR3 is TGTGCCAGCAGCAGGGGGGACGAGCAGTACTTC. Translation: CASSRGDEQYF.

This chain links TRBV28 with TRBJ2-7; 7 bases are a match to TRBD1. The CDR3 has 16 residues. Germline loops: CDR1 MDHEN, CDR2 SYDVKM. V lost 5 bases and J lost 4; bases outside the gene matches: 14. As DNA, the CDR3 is TGTGCCAGCAGTCTCTTACTCCGGGACAGAAAGTACGAGCAGTACTTC. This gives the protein CASSLLLRDRKYEQYF.

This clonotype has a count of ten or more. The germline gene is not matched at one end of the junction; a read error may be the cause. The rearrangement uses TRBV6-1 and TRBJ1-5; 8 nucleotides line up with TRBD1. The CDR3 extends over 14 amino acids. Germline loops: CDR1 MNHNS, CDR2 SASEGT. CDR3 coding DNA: TGTGCCAACAGTGATGTCAGGGGGCATCAGCCCCAGCATTTT. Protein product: CANSDVRGHQPQHF.

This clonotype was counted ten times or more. The CDR3 DNA sequence: TGTGCCAGTAGTAAAAGCATCTACAATGAGCAGTTCTTC. It codes for CASSKSIYNEQFF. This sequence joins TRBV19 and TRBJ2-1; no firm D call. V lost 4 bases and J 3 bases, leaving 7 bases between the germline ends. The CDR3 has 13 residues. Per germline, CDR1 LNHDA and CDR2 SQIVND (reference sequence).

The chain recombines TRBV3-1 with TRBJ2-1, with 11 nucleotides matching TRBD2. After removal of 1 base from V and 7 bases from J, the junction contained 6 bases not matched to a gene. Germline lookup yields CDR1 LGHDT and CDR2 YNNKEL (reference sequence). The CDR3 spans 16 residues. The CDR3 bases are TGTGCCAGCAGCCAAGGACTAGCGGGATTGTTGAATGAGCAGTTCTTC. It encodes CASSQGLAGLLNEQFF.

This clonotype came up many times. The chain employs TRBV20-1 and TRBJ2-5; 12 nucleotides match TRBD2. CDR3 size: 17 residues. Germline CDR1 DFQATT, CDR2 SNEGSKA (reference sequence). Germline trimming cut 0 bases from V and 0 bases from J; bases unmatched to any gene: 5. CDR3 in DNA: TGCAGTGCTAGAGACCTCCGGACTAGCGGGGACCAAGAGACCCAGTACTTC. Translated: CSARDLRTSGDQETQYF.

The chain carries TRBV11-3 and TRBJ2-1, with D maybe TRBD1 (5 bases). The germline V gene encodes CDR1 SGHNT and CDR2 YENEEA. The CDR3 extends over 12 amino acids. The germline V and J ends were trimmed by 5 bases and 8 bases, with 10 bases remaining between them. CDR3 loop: CASSIGAYEQFF. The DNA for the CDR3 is TGTGCCAGCAGCATAGGGGCTTATGAGCAGTTCTTC.

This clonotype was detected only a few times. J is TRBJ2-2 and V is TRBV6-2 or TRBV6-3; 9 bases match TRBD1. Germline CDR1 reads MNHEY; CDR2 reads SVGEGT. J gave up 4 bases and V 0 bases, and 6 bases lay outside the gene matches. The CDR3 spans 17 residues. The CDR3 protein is CASSYSTGTGPTGELFF. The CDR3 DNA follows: TGTGCCAGCAGTTACTCTACCGGGACAGGGCCCACCGGGGAGCTGTTTTTT.

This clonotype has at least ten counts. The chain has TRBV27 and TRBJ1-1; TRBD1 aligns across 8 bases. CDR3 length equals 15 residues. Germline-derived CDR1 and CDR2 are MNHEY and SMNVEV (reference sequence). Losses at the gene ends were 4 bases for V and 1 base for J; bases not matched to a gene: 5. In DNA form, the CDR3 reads TGTGCCAGCAGTTCTGCCGGGACAGGGAACACTGAAGCTTTCTTT. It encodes CASSSAGTGNTEAFF.

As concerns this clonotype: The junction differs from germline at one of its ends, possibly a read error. Here the CDR3 reads CVSGGGARNSYNEQFF. In nucleotides, the CDR3 is TGTGTCAGCGGAGGGGGGGCTAGGAACTCCTACAATGAGCAGTTCTTC. This rearrangement joins TRBV6-4 to TRBJ2-1, with D perhaps TRBD2 (7 bases). In germline, CDR1 is MRHNA, CDR2 SNTAGT. The CDR3 loop spans 16 amino acids.

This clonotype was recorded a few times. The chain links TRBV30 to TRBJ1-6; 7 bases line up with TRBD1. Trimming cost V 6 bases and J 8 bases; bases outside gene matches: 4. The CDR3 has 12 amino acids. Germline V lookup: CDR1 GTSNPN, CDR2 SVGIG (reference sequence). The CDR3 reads CACRDSYSPLHF. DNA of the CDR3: TGTGCCTGCCGGGACAGCTATTCACCCCTCCACTTT.

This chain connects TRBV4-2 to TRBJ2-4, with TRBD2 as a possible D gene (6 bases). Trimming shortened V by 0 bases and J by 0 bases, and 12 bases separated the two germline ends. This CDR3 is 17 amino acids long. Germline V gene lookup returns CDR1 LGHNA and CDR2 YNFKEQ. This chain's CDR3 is CASSQDPAGPAKNIQYF. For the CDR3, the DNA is TGTGCCAGCAGCCAAGATCCGGCGGGGCCAGCCAAAAACATTCAGTACTTC.

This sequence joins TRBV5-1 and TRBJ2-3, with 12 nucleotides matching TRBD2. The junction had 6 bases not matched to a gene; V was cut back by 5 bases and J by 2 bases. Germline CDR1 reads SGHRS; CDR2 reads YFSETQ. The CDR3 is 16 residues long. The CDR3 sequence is CASSQGTSGLTDTQYF. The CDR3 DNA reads TGCGCCAGCAGTCAAGGGACTAGCGGGCTCACAGATACGCAGTATTTT.

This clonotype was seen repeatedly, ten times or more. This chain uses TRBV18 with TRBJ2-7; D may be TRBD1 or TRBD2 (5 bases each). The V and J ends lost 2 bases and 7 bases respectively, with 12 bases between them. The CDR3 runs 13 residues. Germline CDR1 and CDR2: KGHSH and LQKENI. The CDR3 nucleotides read TGTGCCAGCTCACCAGGAGACAGAGGGGAGCAGTACTTC. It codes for CASSPGDRGEQYF.

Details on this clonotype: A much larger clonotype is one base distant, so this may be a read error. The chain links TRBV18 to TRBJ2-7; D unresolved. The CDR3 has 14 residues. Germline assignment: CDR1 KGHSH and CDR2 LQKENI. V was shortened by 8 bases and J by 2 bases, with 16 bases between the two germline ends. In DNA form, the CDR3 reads TGTGCCAGCCCTCAACGGCAAGGCCCCTACGAGCAGTACTTC. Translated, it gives CASPQRQGPYEQYF.

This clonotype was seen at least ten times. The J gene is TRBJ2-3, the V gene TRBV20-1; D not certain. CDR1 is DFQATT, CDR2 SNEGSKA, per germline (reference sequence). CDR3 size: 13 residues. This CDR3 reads CGTVASLRDTQYF. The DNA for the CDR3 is TGCGGCACGGTAGCCTCCCTTCGAGATACGCAGTATTTT.

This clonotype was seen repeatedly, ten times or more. CDR3 sequence: CATSSRQGQGGELFF. In nucleotides, the CDR3 is TGTGCCACCAGTTCACGGCAGGGGCAGGGCGGGGAGCTGTTTTTT. The chain carries TRBV15 and TRBJ2-2, with D tentatively TRBD1 (6 bases). The germline CDR1 and CDR2 sequences are LNHNV and YYDKDF (reference sequence). Trimming stripped 6 bases from V and 7 bases from J, with 18 bases between. The CDR3 length is 15 residues.

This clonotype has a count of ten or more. Here the CDR3 DNA reads TGTGCCAGCAGTTTCCCCGGGCCTAGTGAGACCCAGTACTTC. Translation: CASSFPGPSETQYF. The chain carries TRBV12-3 or TRBV12-4 and TRBJ2-5; D gene uncertain. This CDR3 is built from 14 residues. The V end lost 3 bases, the J end lost 5 bases, and 13 bases lay between the germline ends.

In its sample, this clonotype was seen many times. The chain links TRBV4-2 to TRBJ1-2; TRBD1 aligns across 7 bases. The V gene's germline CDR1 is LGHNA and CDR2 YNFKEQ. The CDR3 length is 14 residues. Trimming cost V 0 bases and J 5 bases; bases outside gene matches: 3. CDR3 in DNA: TGTGCCAGCAGCCAAGAAGACAGGGTGTATGGCTACACCTTC. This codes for CASSQEDRVYGYTF.